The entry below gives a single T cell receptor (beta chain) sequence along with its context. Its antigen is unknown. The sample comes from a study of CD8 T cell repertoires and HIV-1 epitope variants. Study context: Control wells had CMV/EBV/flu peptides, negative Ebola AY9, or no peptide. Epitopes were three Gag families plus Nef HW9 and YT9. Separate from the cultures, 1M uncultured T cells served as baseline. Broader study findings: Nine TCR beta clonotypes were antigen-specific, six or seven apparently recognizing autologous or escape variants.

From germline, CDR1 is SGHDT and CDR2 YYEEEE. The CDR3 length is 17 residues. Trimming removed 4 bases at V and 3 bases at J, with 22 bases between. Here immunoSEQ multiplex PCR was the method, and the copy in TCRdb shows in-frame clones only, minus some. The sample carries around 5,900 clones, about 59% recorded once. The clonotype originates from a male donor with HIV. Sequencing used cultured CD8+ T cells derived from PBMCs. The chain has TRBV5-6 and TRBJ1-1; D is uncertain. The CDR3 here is CASSPVWSAMVDTEAFF. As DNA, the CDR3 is TGTGCCAGCAGCCCCGTATGGTCCGCGATGGTGGACACTGAAGCTTTCTTT.